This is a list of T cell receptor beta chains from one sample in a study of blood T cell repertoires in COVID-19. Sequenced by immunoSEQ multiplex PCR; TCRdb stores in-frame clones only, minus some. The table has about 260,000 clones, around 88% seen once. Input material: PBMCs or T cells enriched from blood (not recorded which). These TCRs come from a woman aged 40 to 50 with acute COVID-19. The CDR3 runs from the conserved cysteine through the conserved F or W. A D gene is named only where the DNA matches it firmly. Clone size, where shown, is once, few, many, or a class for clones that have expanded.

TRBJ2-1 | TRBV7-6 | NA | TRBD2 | CASSWGLRTSSNEQFF
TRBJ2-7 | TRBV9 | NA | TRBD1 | CASSPHTGVEQYF
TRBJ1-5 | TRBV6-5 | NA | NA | CASRRRDSNQPQHF
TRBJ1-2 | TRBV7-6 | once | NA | CASSLGVGDYGYTF
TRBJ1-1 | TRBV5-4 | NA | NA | CASSGGGWKDTEAFF
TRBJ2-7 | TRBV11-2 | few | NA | CASSYLLDGSSYEQYF
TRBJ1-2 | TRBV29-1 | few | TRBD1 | CSAPGQGLYGYTF
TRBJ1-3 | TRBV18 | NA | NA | CASSTVLSGNTIYF
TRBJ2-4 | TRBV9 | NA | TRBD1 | CASSVAGRTGKNIQYF
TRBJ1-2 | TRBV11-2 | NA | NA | CASSLRSTGLYGYTF
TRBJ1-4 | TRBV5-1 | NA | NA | CASSLGQVPNEKLFF
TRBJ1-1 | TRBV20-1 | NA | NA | CSARDRGEAFF
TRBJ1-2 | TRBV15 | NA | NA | CATSNKYGYTF
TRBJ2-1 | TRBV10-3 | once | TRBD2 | CAISASGGTRNEQFF
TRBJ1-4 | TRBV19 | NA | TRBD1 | CASTPGPGQGSNEKLFF
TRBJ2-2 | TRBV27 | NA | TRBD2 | CASSFGGGRANTGELFF
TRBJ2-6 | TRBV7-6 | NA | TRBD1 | CASSYRTGAGANVLTF
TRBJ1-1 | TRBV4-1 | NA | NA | CASSQGDSNTEAFF
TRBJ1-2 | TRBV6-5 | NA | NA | CASSYSRAGYGYTF
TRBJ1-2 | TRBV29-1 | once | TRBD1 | CSVDRGPNYGYTF
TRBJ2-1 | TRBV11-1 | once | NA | CASSLVGGSYNEQFF
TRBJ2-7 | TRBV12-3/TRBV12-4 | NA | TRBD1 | CASSSTGMEQYF
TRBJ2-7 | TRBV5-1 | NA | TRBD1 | CASSLGVTGGTYEQYF
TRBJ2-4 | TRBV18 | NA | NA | CASSPKVLAIQYF
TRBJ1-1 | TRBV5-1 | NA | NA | CASSPRSGGTEAFF
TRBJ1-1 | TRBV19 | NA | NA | CASNQGGLNTEAFF
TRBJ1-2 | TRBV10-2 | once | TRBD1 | CASSADRGFGYTF
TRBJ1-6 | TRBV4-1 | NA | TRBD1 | CASSQLIRDRGSPLHF
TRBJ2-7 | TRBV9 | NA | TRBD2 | CASSAHLAGDYEQYF